This T cell receptor (beta chain) was sequenced for a study of CD4 T cell repertoires in COVID-19. The study, taken as a whole, reports: Suggested intraclonal diversification: top SARS-CoV-2-reactive clonotypes appeared in two or three memory subsets.

Germline V gene sequence: CDR1 SGHTA, CDR2 FQGNSA. V was pared by 6 bases and J by 4 bases, with 13 bases between. The CDR3 covers 14 residues. Sequencing used immunoSEQ multiplex PCR; TCRdb keeps in-frame clones, though not all of them. The data contain fewer than 100,000 clones, roughly four fifths of them singletons. As concerns this clone: Its specificity is unknown.

The chain is built from TRBV7-2 and TRBJ1-3; D call uncertain. The sequenced sample was CD4+ T cells from peripheral blood, obtained after recovery from COVID-19. The TCR comes from a human donor who had COVID-19. The CDR3 protein is CASRRRESGNTIYF. In DNA form, the CDR3 reads TGTGCCAGCAGACGGCGTGAATCGGGAAACACCATATATTTT.